A selection of T cell receptor beta chains follows, all from one sample in a study of cytotoxic CD8 clonotypes in ibrutinib-treated CLL. Only in-frame clones appear in the TCRdb table, and some are missing; sequencing was by immunoSEQ multiplex PCR. Of around 160,000 clones in the sample, about four fifths were seen once. The sequencing here drew on PBMCs, taken after 12 months of ibrutinib treatment. These receptors were taken from a human donor with chronic lymphocytic leukemia. Each CDR3 is given with its conserved first and last residue. Each record gives: clone size, J gene, D gene, V gene, CDR3 protein. A D gene is named only where the DNA matches it firmly. Clone size is given for some rows only: seen once, a few or many times, or a class if the clone is expanded.

NA,TRBJ2-3,TRBD1,TRBV25-1,CASSGQGDSDTQYF
NA,TRBJ1-3,NA,TRBV19,CASRFRSGNTIYF
NA,TRBJ1-6,NA,TRBV5-6,CASSLGELRNYNSPLHF
NA,TRBJ1-2,NA,TRBV6-1,CASSEGPWTDYYGYTF
NA,TRBJ2-1,NA,TRBV5-5,CASRGGGRYNEQFF
NA,TRBJ1-5,NA,TRBV15,CATSRGRGGVGNQPQHF
NA,TRBJ1-4,TRBD1,TRBV5-5,CASSPEWDREYEKLFF
NA,TRBJ1-1,NA,TRBV5-6,CASSRGGSTEAFF
NA,TRBJ2-7,NA,TRBV10-3,CAGGQGKELNEQYF
NA,TRBJ2-5,NA,TRBV5-1,CASSSPRGRETQYF
NA,TRBJ1-4,NA,TRBV5-1,CASSFRTSTNEKLFF
NA,TRBJ1-1,NA,TRBV5-1,CASRSGDNTEAFF
NA,TRBJ2-2,NA,TRBV6-1,CASNGNTGELFF
NA,TRBJ2-2,NA,TRBV27,CASTSLLDSMNTGELFF
once,TRBJ1-1,NA,TRBV19,CASSSRRSVVEAFF
NA,TRBJ2-7,TRBD1,TRBV25-1,CASRETGGFYEQYF
NA,TRBJ1-5,NA,TRBV5-1,CASSLIGDQPQHF
NA,TRBJ2-7,TRBD2,TRBV11-2,CASSSIKREGVPYEQYF
NA,TRBJ2-1,NA,TRBV5-1,CASSLGQLSSYNEQFF
NA,TRBJ2-3,NA,TRBV7-9,CAITATSTDTQYF
NA,TRBJ2-7,NA,TRBV5-4,CASSNDPYEQYF
NA,TRBJ2-7,NA,TRBV27,CASSLYPPYEQYF
NA,TRBJ1-2,TRBD1,TRBV28,CASSTVQGALGYTF
NA,TRBJ2-7,TRBD2,TRBV29-1,CSVETSFSYEQYF
NA,TRBJ1-1,NA,TRBV7-9,CASSLASGGRMNTEAFF
NA,TRBJ2-5,TRBD2,TRBV5-4,CASSLPLAGMETQYF
NA,TRBJ2-3,NA,TRBV7-9,CASSFWGRTTDTQYF
NA,TRBJ2-7,NA,TRBV18,CASSPRQINHYEQYF
NA,TRBJ2-3,NA,TRBV2,CASSGVSGPSTQYF
NA,TRBJ2-7,NA,TRBV5-4,CASSLGGGGGLYEQYF
NA,TRBJ2-3,NA,TRBV7-2,CASSSRKQRVTDTQYF
NA,TRBJ1-3,NA,TRBV6-6,CASSYSGEDTIYF
NA,TRBJ2-5,TRBD2,TRBV27,CASSSGTRAGETQYF
NA,TRBJ2-2,TRBD2,TRBV4-3,CASSQTIRGGLNTGELFF
NA,TRBJ1-4,NA,TRBV28,CASSGHLNEKLFF
NA,TRBJ1-5,NA,TRBV5-1,CASSLEGLNQPQHF
NA,TRBJ2-2,NA,TRBV7-9,CASSLESINTGELFF
NA,TRBJ1-2,TRBD1,TRBV28,CASHTTGAYYGYTF
few,TRBJ2-5,NA,TRBV5-1,CASSRLAETQYF
NA,TRBJ2-1,TRBD1,TRBV6-5,CASSATGWDNEQFF
few,TRBJ2-5,TRBD1,TRBV15,CATSPGQGAIQTQYF
NA,TRBJ2-3,NA,TRBV4-1,CASSQVSTDTQYF